The T cell receptor (beta chain) under discussion was sequenced for a study of breast tumors, draining lymph nodes, adjacent tissues. Findings and limits, study-wide: Luminal-like breast cancer showed significantly greater tumor-nontumor repertoire similarity than basal-like breast cancer did. Compared with lymph nodes, tumors were less diverse; compared with nontumor tissue, more. Data only fit, rather than demonstrated, lymph node origin of most tumor T cells. Most tumor T cells seemingly derive from lymph node, then expand in tumor.

This clonotype was seen a handful of times. Its specificity is unknown. Germline V CDR1 and CDR2: LNHDA, SQIVND (reference sequence). This CDR3 comprises 14 residues. The ends lost 4 bases at V and 6 bases at J; junction bases unmatched: 5. TCRdb reanalysed the multiplex PCR reads using MiXCR and keeps one entry per CDR3 protein. Of 45,000 or so distinct CDR3 sequences in the sample, 23% were seen once. This chain connects TRBV19 to TRBJ2-3; 9 nucleotides line up with TRBD1. Sequencing used breast tumor tissue. This clonotype was obtained from a female donor with breast cancer. Some clones in this sample may be carry-over from other donors' samples. CDR3 DNA: TGTGCCAGTAGTACAGGACAGGGGTTGGATACGCAGTATTTT. Its translation: CASSTGQGLDTQYF.